A selection of T cell receptor beta chains follows, all from one sample in a study of blood T cell repertoires in COVID-19. Some clones are missing from TCRdb's copy, which holds only in-frame ones; the method was immunoSEQ multiplex PCR. The table includes about 300,000 clones, around 90% detected once. Sequenced input: peripheral blood. All receptors derive from a man aged 18-30 years who had recovered from COVID-19. CDR3s include the opening cysteine and the closing phenylalanine or tryptophan. D genes are given only for firm matches. The size entry is marked missing in some rows and otherwise reads once, few, many or a size class.

TRBJ1-1 TRBD1 . TRBV7-3 TGTGCCAGCAGCTTAACACAGGGGGAAGCTTTCTTT CASSLTQGEAFF
TRBJ2-1 TRBD1 . TRBV4-1 TGCGCCAGCAGCCGGAAGACAGGGAAGTCCTACAATGAGCAGTTCTTC CASSRKTGKSYNEQFF
TRBJ2-1 TRBD2 . TRBV24-1 TGTGCCACCAGAGGACTAGCGAATGAGCAGTTCTTC CATRGLANEQFF
TRBJ2-7 . . TRBV7-8 TGTGCCAGCAGCCCGAGGCAGGGATGGACCTACGAGCAGTACTTC CASSPRQGWTYEQYF
TRBJ2-5 . . TRBV5-4 TGTGCCAGCAGCTTGGGGCAGACAGAAGAGACCCAGTACTTC CASSLGQTEETQYF
TRBJ2-1 TRBD2 . TRBV25-1 TGTGCCAGCAGTGAAGGTTCCCTAGCGGGGCCTTATGAGCAGTTCTTC CASSEGSLAGPYEQFF
TRBJ1-5 . . TRBV2 TGTGCCAGCAGTCGAGGACAATCCCGCAATCAGCCCCAGCATTTT CASSRGQSRNQPQHF
TRBJ2-1 TRBD2 . TRBV18 TGTGCCAGCTCACCACTCCTAGCGGACAACAATGAGCAGTTCTTC CASSPLLADNNEQFF
TRBJ2-6 . . TRBV19 TGTGCCAGTAGTATATCAGGGGCTGGGGCCAACGTCCTGACTTTC CASSISGAGANVLTF
TRBJ2-7 . . TRBV5-1 TGCGCCAGCAGCCTCCTACAGAACTACGAGCAGTACTTC CASSLLQNYEQYF
TRBJ2-7 TRBD2 . TRBV6-2/TRBV6-3 TGTGCCAGCAGTTTTAATGGGCTAGCGGGCGATCCCTCCTACGAGCAGTACTTC CASSFNGLAGDPSYEQYF
TRBJ1-1 . once TRBV20-1 TGCAGTGCTAGATACGGTGAAGCTTTCTTT CSARYGEAFF
TRBJ1-2 TRBD1 . TRBV29-1 TGCAGCGTTGAAAAACAGGGGATAAACTATGGCTACACCTTC CSVEKQGINYGYTF
TRBJ2-3 TRBD2 once TRBV7-9 TGTGCCAGCAGCCCAGGACTAGCGGGAGGAGAGAGCACAGATACGCAGTATTTT CASSPGLAGGESTDTQYF
TRBJ1-1 . . TRBV21-1 TGTGCCAGCAGCAAAGCCAGGGATGAAGCTTTCTTT CASSKARDEAFF
TRBJ2-5 . once TRBV27 TGTGCCAGCAGTCCAATGGGAGGACTCGAGACCCAGTACTTC CASSPMGGLETQYF
TRBJ2-5 . once TRBV10-3 TGTGCCATACCGGACTCGCTCCAAGAGACCCAGTACTTC CAIPDSLQETQYF
TRBJ2-2 TRBD2 once TRBV7-3 TGTGCCAGCAGCTTAAGAGCGGGGGGCACCGGGGAGCTGTTTTTT CASSLRAGGTGELFF
TRBJ1-2 . . TRBV2 TGTGCCAGCAACCCCGGGGGGGCTAACTATGGCTACACCTTC CASNPGGANYGYTF
TRBJ2-1 TRBD2 . TRBV9 TGTGCCAGCAGCGGTAGCGGGAGGGCCTTGGATGAGCAGTTCTTC CASSGSGRALDEQFF
TRBJ2-1 . . TRBV29-1 TGCAGCGTCCCCGGGACCTACAATGAGCAGTTCTTC CSVPGTYNEQFF
TRBJ2-7 TRBD1 . TRBV9 TGTGCCAGCAGCGCCGGGACAGGAGGCTACGAGCAGTACTTC CASSAGTGGYEQYF
TRBJ2-1 TRBD1 . TRBV27 TGTGCCAGCACCCCCGACAGGGGGCGGAATGAGCAGTTCTTC CASTPDRGRNEQFF
TRBJ1-1 TRBD1 . TRBV10-3 TGTGCCATCACCGCGGACAGGGTCACTGAAGCTTTCTTT CAITADRVTEAFF
TRBJ1-1 . . TRBV10-3 TGTGCCATCAGTGACAGGCAGGGCGGCACTGAAGCTTTCTTT CAISDRQGGTEAFF
TRBJ1-5 . . TRBV6-4 TGTGCCAGCAGTGAATACTTTGCGGAGTATCAGCCCCAGCATTTT CASSEYFAEYQPQHF
TRBJ2-7 TRBD2 . TRBV5-6 TGTGCCAGCAGCTTCGACACTAGCGCCTACGAGCAGTACTTC CASSFDTSAYEQYF
TRBJ1-1 . . TRBV27 TGTGCCAGCAGTTGGGCCGACATGAACACTGAAGCTTTCTTT CASSWADMNTEAFF
TRBJ1-4 TRBD1 . TRBV6-5 TGTGCCAGCAGAACCGGGACAGTTGAAAAACTGTTTTTT CASRTGTVEKLFF
TRBJ2-3 TRBD2 . TRBV2 TGTGCCAGCAGTGATTCTCAGCGGGGGGGATACACAGATACGCAGTATTTT CASSDSQRGGYTDTQYF
TRBJ2-7 TRBD2 . TRBV3-1/TRBV3-2 TGTGCCAGCAGCCAAGGGTCCCGACTAGCGGGAGTAGAGGAGCAGTACTTC CASSQGSRLAGVEEQYF
TRBJ1-1 . . TRBV11-2 TGTGCCAGCAGCTTAGCCACGGACAGAGAAGCTTTCTTT CASSLATDREAFF
TRBJ2-7 TRBD1 few TRBV5-6 TGTGCCAGCAGTCGACAGGGGGCAAGAGAGCAGTACTTC CASSRQGAREQYF
TRBJ1-1 . few TRBV3-1/TRBV3-2 TGTGCCAGCAGCCAAGATCGGGAAGCTTTCTTT CASSQDREAFF
TRBJ1-1 TRBD1 . TRBV12-3/TRBV12-4 TGTGCCAGCAGTTTTGACAGGGGTACTGAAGCTTTCTTT CASSFDRGTEAFF
TRBJ2-6 . . TRBV10-3 TGTGCCATCGGCCGGGACACCGGCTCTGGGGCCAACGTCCTGACTTTC CAIGRDTGSGANVLTF
TRBJ1-1 . . TRBV3-1/TRBV3-2 TGTGCCAGCAGCCCCCCCGGAGGGTGGTACACTGAAGCTTTCTTT CASSPPGGWYTEAFF
TRBJ2-1 . once TRBV4-1 TGCGCCAGCAGTCTAGGGGGGGCCGTTTCCTACAATGAGCAGTTCTTC CASSLGGAVSYNEQFF